These 21 T cell receptor beta chains were all obtained from the same sample, sequenced in a study of response to subunit inactivated influenza vaccine. TCRdb processed the RT-PCR reads anew with MiXCR; each CDR3 protein has one entry. The table shows about 700,000 distinct CDR3 sequences, with about 15% occurring only once. Sequenced here: PBMCs from blood, sampled 11 to 12 days after vaccination. These receptors originate from a man aged 45-60 years who received an inactivated influenza vaccine.

There are a few counts of this clonotype. This chain links TRBV6-1 with TRBJ2-1, with D perhaps given as TRBD1 or TRBD2 (6 bases each). Per the germline V gene, CDR1 is MNHNS and CDR2 is SASEGT. V was cut by 5 bases and J by 2 bases, with 13 bases left in between. The CDR3 runs to 15 residues. In nucleotides, the CDR3 is TGTGCCAGCAGTCCTGAGGAGGGGGCCTACAATGAGCAGTTCTTC. Residues: CASSPEEGAYNEQFF.

This clonotype was seen ten or more times. The gene calls are TRBV7-9 and TRBJ2-7; D remains ambiguous. Per germline, CDR1 SEHNR and CDR2 FQNEAQ (reference sequence). CDR3 length equals 12 residues. V was clipped by 8 bases and J by 5 bases, with 13 bases between them. CDR3 sequence: CASGVKANEQYF. As DNA, the CDR3 is TGTGCCAGCGGGGTCAAAGCGAACGAGCAGTACTTC.

The chain combines TRBV2 with TRBJ1-1; 8 bases map to TRBD1. The J segment lost 0 bases and the V segment lost 8 bases, leaving 14 bases of the junction unmatched. The germline gives CDR1 SNHLY, CDR2 FYNNEI. The CDR3 has 17 amino acids. The CDR3 protein is CASQRVSRQGLNTEAFF. In nucleotides, the CDR3 is TGTGCCAGCCAAAGGGTGAGCAGACAGGGGCTGAACACTGAAGCTTTCTTT. Full variable domain (outside the CDR3, taken from reference TRBV2 and TRBJ1-1): EPEVTQTPSHQVTQMGQEVILRCVPISNHLYFYWYRQILGQKVEFLVSFYNNEISEKSEIFDDQFSVERPDGSNFTLKIRSTKLEDSAMYFCASQRVSRQGLNTEAFFGQGTRLTVV.

This chain joins TRBV28 and TRBJ2-5, with D unclear. The V end lost 2 bases, the J end lost 5 bases, and 12 bases lay between the germline ends. Germline CDR1 is MDHEN and CDR2 is SYDVKM. This CDR3 has 14 residues. For the CDR3, the DNA is TGTGCCAGCAGTTTAAAGACCACCTATGAGACCCAGTACTTC. As protein: CASSLKTTYETQYF.

This clonotype showed up just a few times. The genes are TRBV9 and TRBJ2-1, with D possibly being TRBD1 or TRBD2 (5 bases each). The V and J ends lost 2 bases and 7 bases respectively, with 22 bases between them. CDR3 length: 17 amino acids. The germline CDR1 and CDR2 sequences are SGDLS and YYNGEE. This chain's CDR3 is CASSVLPGPEVGNEQFF. The CDR3 DNA follows: TGTGCCAGCAGCGTTCTGCCGGGACCGGAGGTCGGAAATGAGCAGTTCTTC.

There are a few counts of this clonotype. This chain joins TRBV9 and TRBJ2-1, with 8 bases aligning to TRBD1. The CDR3 spans 15 residues. Germline V gene lookup returns CDR1 SGDLS and CDR2 YYNGEE. Trimming cost V 0 bases and J 5 bases; bases outside gene matches: 4. The CDR3 protein is CASSVGTGLNNEQFF. The CDR3 DNA reads TGTGCCAGCAGCGTAGGGACAGGGTTGAACAATGAGCAGTTCTTC.

There are many counts of this clonotype. The V gene is TRBV5-1, the J gene TRBJ1-1; D gene unclear. Trimming left V 0 bases short and J 5 bases short, with 11 bases between. CDR3 size: 14 residues. Germline CDR1 SGHRS, CDR2 YFSETQ. The CDR3 region is CASSLGGGFTEAFF. CDR3 DNA: TGCGCCAGCAGCTTGGGGGGAGGTTTTACTGAAGCTTTCTTT.

The gene calls are TRBV20-1 and TRBJ2-5, with D possibly called TRBD1 or TRBD2 (5 bases each). Trimming pared 4 bases from V and 4 bases from J, leaving 19 bases between. The CDR3 has 15 residues. Germline CDR1 DFQATT, CDR2 SNEGSKA (reference sequence). CDR3 coding DNA: TGCAGTGCTACCTCCGGGACCGCGAAGGGAGAGACCCAGTACTTC. As protein: CSATSGTAKGETQYF.

The CDR3 spells CASSLIRGPDAGELFF. The CDR3 nucleotides read TGCGCCAGCAGCTTGATCAGGGGGCCTGACGCCGGGGAGCTGTTTTTT. The chain combines TRBV5-1 with TRBJ2-2; 8 bases align to TRBD1. Germline values: CDR1 SGHRS, CDR2 YFSETQ. CDR3 length: 16 residues. V was clipped by 1 base and J by 6 bases; unmatched bases: 8.

This clonotype came up a few times. This chain joins TRBV5-1 and TRBJ2-5; possible D gene TRBD2, 6 bases. Germline CDR1 and CDR2: SGHRS and YFSETQ. CDR3 size: 15 residues. V gave up 4 bases and J gave up 2 bases, with 15 bases separating them. The CDR3 loop is CASSPFGGVQETQYF. In DNA form, the CDR3 reads TGCGCCAGCAGCCCATTTGGCGGGGTACAAGAGACCCAGTACTTC.

The V call is TRBV28, the J call TRBJ2-3, with 9 bases aligning to TRBD1. The CDR3 contains 15 residues. Germline assignment: CDR1 MDHEN and CDR2 SYDVKM. V dropped 6 bases and J dropped 9; count of bases not matched to a gene: 13. CDR3 amino acids: CASSPPGTGLLTQYF. The CDR3, as DNA: TGTGCCAGCAGCCCGCCCGGGACAGGGTTATTAACGCAGTATTTT.

This clonotype was found a few times. The V gene is TRBV11-2, the J gene TRBJ2-4; 10 positions agree with TRBD2. Germline CDR1 SGHAT, CDR2 FQNNGV. The CDR3 covers 19 residues. Trimming at V came to 3 bases and at J to 0 bases, leaving 11 bases not matched to a gene. CDR3: CASSLKLAGMSLAKNIQYF. The CDR3, as DNA: TGTGCCAGCAGCTTGAAACTAGCGGGAATGAGTCTAGCCAAAAACATTCAGTACTTC.

This clonotype was observed many times. The chain recombines TRBV5-1 with TRBJ1-3, with D hard to call. The CDR3 runs to 14 residues. The germline V gene encodes CDR1 SGHRS and CDR2 YFSETQ. Trimming shortened V by 0 bases and J by 0 bases, and 4 bases separated the two germline ends. CDR3 sequence reads: CASSLGSSGNTIYF. In DNA, the CDR3 is TGCGCCAGCAGCTTGGGGAGCTCTGGAAACACCATATATTTT.

The V call is TRBV5-1, the J call TRBJ2-1, with a tentative D call TRBD2 (6 bases). Per germline, CDR1 SGHRS and CDR2 YFSETQ. This CDR3 region has 16 residues. V was pared by 3 bases and J by 5 bases, with 18 bases between. The CDR3 DNA sequence: TGCGCCAGCAGCTCCATTGGAGGGAGTAGGAACAATGAGCAGTTCTTC. This gives the protein CASSSIGGSRNNEQFF.

In this sample, this clonotype turned up a few times. Here the CDR3 DNA reads TGTGCCAGCAGTTTTCGCCACCACAATGAGCAGTTCTTC. Amino acid sequence: CASSFRHHNEQFF. This rearrangement joins TRBV27 to TRBJ2-1; D remains unclear. The ends were cut back, 3 bases at V and 5 bases at J, with 8 bases in the middle. Germline V gene sequence: CDR1 MNHEY, CDR2 SMNVEV (reference sequence). The CDR3 contains 13 residues.

This clonotype occurred a few times. The chain employs TRBV20-1 and TRBJ1-2; D remains unclear. Germline values: CDR1 DFQATT, CDR2 SNEGSKA (reference sequence). Deletions cut 5 bases from V and 2 bases from J, with 9 bases between. CDR3 length equals 12 residues. CDR3 nucleotide sequence: TGCAGTGCTTCGACACAAAACTATGGCTACACCTTC. It specifies CSASTQNYGYTF.

The chain couples TRBV27 to TRBJ2-7, with 12 bases aligning to TRBD1. CDR3 length: 15 residues. CDR1 and CDR2 (germline): MNHEY, SMNVEV (reference sequence). The trim removed 6 bases at V and 3 bases at J, leaving 6 bases unmatched. CDR3 loop: CASRRDRGPVYEQYF. The DNA for the CDR3 is TGTGCCAGCAGGCGGGACAGGGGGCCAGTCTACGAGCAGTACTTC.

The V call is TRBV29-1, the J call TRBJ1-1; D is uncertain. This CDR3 region has 15 residues. Germline V lookup: CDR1 SQVTM, CDR2 ANQGSEA. Trimming took off 4 bases at V and 1 base at J, with 16 bases between the two ends. The CDR3, as DNA: TGCAGCGTTGCCCAGGATTTAATTTGGAACACTGAAGCTTTCTTT. It is translated as CSVAQDLIWNTEAFF.

The rearrangement joins TRBV15 to TRBJ2-2, with D hard to call. CDR1 LNHNV and CDR2 YYDKDF come from the germline V gene (reference sequence). Trimming pared 1 base from V and 3 bases from J, leaving 3 bases between. The CDR3 runs 13 residues. The CDR3 loop reads CATSRADTGELFF. Written as DNA, the CDR3 is TGTGCCACCAGCAGAGCGGACACCGGGGAGCTGTTTTTT. The variable domain in full, completed from reference TRBV15 and TRBJ2-2, reads DAMVIQNPRYQVTQFGKPVTLSCSQTLNHNVMYWYQQKSSQAPKLLFHYYDKDFNNEADTPDNFQSRRPNTSFCFLDIRSPGLGDTAMYLCATSRADTGELFFGEGSRLTVL.

There are a few counts of this clonotype. The chain combines TRBV9 with TRBJ2-5; TRBD2 matches 10 bases. The CDR3 runs to 15 residues. Germline V gene lookup returns CDR1 SGDLS and CDR2 YYNGEE. J gave up 2 bases and V 5 bases, and 6 bases lay outside the gene matches. CDR3: CASSLAGVLQETQYF. Here the CDR3 DNA reads TGTGCCAGCAGTCTAGCGGGGGTGTTACAAGAGACCCAGTACTTC. Drawing the rest from reference TRBV9 and TRBJ2-5, the complete variable domain is DSGVTQTPKHLITATGQRVTLRCSPRSGDLSVYWYQQSLDQGLQFLIQYYNGEERAKGNILERFSAQQFPDLHSELNLSSLELGDSALYFCASSLAGVLQETQYFGPGTRLLVL.

This clonotype was seen only a few times. This sequence joins TRBV7-9 and TRBJ2-2, with D perhaps TRBD1 or TRBD2 (6 bases each). The CDR3 length is 14 residues. With 9 bases removed from V and 0 bases from J, the gap between germline ends came to 11 bases. Germline values: CDR1 SEHNR, CDR2 FQNEAQ (reference sequence). The CDR3 here is CARGGLANTGELFF. The CDR3 DNA is TGTGCCAGAGGGGGACTCGCGAACACCGGGGAGCTGTTTTTT.